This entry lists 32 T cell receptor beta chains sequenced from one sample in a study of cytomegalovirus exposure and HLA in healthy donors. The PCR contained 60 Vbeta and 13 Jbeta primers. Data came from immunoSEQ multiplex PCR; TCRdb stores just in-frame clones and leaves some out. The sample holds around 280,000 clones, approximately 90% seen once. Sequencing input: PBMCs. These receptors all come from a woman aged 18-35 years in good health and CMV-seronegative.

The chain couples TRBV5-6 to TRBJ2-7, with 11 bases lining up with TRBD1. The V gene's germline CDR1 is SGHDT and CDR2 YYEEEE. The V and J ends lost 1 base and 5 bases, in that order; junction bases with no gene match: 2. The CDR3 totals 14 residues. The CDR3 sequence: CASSLLGQGDEQYF. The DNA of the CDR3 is TGTGCCAGCAGCTTGCTGGGACAGGGGGACGAGCAGTACTTC.

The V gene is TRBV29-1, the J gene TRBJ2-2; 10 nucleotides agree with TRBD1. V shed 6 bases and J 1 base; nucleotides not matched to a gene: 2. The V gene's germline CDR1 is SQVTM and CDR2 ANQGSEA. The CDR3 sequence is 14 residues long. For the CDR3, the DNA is TGCAGCGTGGGGGACAGGGGGAACACCGGGGAGCTGTTTTTT. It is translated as CSVGDRGNTGELFF.

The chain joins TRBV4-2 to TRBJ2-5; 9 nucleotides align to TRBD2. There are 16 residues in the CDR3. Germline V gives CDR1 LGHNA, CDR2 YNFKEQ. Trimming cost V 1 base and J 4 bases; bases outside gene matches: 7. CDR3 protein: CASSQGASGEGETQYF. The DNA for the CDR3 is TGTGCCAGCAGCCAAGGGGCTAGCGGGGAGGGAGAGACCCAGTACTTC.

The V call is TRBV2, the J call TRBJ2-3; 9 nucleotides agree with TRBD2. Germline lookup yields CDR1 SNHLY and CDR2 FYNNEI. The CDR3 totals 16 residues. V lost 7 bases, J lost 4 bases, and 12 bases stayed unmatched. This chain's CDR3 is CASTEQRGAASDTQYF. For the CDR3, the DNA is TGTGCCAGCACCGAACAGCGGGGGGCGGCTTCAGATACGCAGTATTTT. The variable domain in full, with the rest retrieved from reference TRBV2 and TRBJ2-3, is EPEVTQTPSHQVTQMGQEVILRCVPISNHLYFYWYRQILGQKVEFLVSFYNNEISEKSEIFDDQFSVERPDGSNFTLKIRSTKLEDSAMYFCASTEQRGAASDTQYFGPGTRLTVL.

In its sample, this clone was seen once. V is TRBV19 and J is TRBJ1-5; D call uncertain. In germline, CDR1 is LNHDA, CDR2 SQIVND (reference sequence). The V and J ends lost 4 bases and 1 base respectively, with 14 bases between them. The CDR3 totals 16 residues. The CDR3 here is CASSTTPGGSNQPQHF. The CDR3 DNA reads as TGTGCCAGTAGTACCACCCCCGGAGGCAGCAATCAGCCCCAGCATTTT. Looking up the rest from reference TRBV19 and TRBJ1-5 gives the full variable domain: DGGITQSPKYLFRKEGQNVTLSCEQNLNHDAMYWYRQDPGQGLRLIYYSQIVNDFQKGDIAEGYSVSREKKESFPLTVTSAQKNPTAFYLCASSTTPGGSNQPQHFGDGTRLSIL.

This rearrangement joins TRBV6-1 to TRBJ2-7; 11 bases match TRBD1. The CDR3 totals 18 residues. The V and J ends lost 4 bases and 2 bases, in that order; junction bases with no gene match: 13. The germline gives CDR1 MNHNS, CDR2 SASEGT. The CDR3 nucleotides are TGTGCCAGCAGTGCATCAGCGGGGACAGGGGGTATTCCCTACGAGCAGTACTTC. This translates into CASSASAGTGGIPYEQYF.

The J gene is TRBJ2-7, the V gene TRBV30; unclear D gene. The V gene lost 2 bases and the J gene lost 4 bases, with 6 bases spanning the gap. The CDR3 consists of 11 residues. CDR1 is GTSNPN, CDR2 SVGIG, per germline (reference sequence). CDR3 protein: CAWSQEYEQYF. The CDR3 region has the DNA TGTGCCTGGAGTCAGGAATACGAGCAGTACTTC.

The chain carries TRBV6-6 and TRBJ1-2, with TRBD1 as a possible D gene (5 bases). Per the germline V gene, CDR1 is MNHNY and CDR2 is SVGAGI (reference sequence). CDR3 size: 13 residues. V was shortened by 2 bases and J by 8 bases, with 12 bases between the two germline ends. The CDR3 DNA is TGTGCCAGCAGTTACGGAGGGGCGCGCGGCTACACCTTC. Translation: CASSYGGARGYTF.

CDR3 sequence reads: CASSLRGGTYNEQFF. The CDR3 bases are TGTGCCAGCAGCTTACGCGGGGGGACCTACAATGAGCAGTTCTTC. The J gene is TRBJ2-1, the V gene TRBV7-3, with 8 bases matching TRBD2. CDR1 is SGHTA and CDR2 is FQGTGA in the germline V gene. V lost 2 bases to trimming and J lost 2 bases; unmatched junction nucleotides: 2. The CDR3 covers 15 residues.

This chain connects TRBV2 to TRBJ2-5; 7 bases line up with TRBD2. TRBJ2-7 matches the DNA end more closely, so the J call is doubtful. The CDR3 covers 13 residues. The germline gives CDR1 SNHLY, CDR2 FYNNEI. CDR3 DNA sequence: TGTGCCAGCAGTGAGTGGGGGGGGACCGAGCAGTACTTC. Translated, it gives CASSEWGGTEQYF.

The CDR3 loop is CASSPPGGGYTF. CDR3 DNA: TGCGCCAGCAGCCCGCCGGGGGGAGGCTACACCTTC. The rearrangement links TRBV5-1 to TRBJ1-2; tentative D call: TRBD1 (5 bases). Germline CDR1 SGHRS, CDR2 YFSETQ. With 4 bases removed from V and 8 bases from J, the gap between germline ends came to 12 bases. The CDR3 is 12 residues long.

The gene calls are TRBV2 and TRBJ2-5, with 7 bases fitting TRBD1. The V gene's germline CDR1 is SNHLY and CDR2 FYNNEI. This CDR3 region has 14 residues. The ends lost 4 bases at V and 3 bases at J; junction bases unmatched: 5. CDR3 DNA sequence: TGTGCCAGCAGTGCAGGGGGAAATGAAGAGACCCAGTACTTC. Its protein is CASSAGGNEETQYF.

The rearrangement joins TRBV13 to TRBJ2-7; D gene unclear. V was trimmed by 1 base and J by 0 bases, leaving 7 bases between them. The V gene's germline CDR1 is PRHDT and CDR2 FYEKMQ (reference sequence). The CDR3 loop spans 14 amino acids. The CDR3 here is CASSLETNSYEQYF. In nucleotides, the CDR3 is TGTGCCAGCAGCTTAGAAACTAACTCCTACGAGCAGTACTTC.

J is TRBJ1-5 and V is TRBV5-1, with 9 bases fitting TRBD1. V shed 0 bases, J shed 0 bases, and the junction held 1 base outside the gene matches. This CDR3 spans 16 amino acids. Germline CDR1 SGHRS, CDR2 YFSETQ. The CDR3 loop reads CASSLGTGDSNQPQHF. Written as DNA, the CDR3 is TGCGCCAGCAGCTTGGGGACAGGGGATAGCAATCAGCCCCAGCATTTT.

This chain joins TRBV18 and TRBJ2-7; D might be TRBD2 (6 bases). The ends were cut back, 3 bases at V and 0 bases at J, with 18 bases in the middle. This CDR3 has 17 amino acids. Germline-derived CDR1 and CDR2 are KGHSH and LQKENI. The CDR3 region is CASSPPGVGARSYEQYF. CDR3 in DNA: TGTGCCAGCTCACCGCCGGGGGTCGGGGCCCGCTCCTACGAGCAGTACTTC.

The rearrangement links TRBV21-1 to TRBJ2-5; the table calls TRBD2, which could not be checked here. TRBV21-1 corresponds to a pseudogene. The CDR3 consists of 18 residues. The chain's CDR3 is CASSKRTSGGSVEETQYF. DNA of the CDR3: TGTGCCAGCAGCAAAAGGACTAGCGGGGGTAGTGTAGAAGAGACCCAGTACTTC.

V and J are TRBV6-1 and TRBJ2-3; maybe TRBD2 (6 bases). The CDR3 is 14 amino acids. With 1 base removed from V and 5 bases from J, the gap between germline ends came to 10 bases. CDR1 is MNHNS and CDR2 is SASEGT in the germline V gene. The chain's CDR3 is CASSEDGGGDTQYF. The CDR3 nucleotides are TGTGCCAGCAGTGAAGACGGGGGAGGAGATACGCAGTATTTT.

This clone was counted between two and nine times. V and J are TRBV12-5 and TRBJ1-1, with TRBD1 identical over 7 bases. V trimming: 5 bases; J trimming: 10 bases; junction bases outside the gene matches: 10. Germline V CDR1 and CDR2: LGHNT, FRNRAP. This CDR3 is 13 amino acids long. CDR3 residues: CASGRTGAGIAFF. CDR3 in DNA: TGTGCTAGTGGTCGTACAGGGGCAGGGATAGCTTTCTTT.

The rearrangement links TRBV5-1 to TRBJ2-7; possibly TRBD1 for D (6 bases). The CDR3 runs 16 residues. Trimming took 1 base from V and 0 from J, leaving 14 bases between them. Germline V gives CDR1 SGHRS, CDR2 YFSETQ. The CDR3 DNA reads TGCGCCAGCAGCTTGTACGGTACAGGGACCTCCTACGAGCAGTACTTC. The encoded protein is CASSLYGTGTSYEQYF.

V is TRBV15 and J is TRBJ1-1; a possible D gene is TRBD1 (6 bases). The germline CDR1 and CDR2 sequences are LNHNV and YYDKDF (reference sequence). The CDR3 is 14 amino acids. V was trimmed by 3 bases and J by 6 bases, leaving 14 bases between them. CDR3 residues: CATSSPGQLSEAFF. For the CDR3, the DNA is TGTGCCACCAGCAGTCCGGGACAACTTTCTGAAGCTTTCTTT.

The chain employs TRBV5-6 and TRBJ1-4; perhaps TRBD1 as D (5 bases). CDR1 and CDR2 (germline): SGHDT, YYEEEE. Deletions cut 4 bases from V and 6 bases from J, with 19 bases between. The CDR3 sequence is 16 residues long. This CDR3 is CASSSADWRDDEKLFF. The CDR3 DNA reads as TGTGCCAGCAGCAGTGCTGATTGGCGGGACGATGAAAAACTGTTTTTT.

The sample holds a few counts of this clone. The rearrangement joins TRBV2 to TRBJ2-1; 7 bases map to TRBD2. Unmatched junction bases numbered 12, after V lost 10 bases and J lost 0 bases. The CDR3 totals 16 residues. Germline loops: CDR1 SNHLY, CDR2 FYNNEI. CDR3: CAIRWTSRGSYNEQFF. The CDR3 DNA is TGTGCCATCCGGTGGACTAGTCGCGGCTCCTACAATGAGCAGTTCTTC.

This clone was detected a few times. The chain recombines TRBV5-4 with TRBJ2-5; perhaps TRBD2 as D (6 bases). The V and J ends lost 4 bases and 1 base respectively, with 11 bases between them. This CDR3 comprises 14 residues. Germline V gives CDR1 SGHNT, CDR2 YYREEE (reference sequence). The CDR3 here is CASSATSPQETQYF. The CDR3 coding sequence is TGTGCCAGCAGCGCCACTAGCCCCCAAGAGACCCAGTACTTC. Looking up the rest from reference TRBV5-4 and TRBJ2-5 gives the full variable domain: ETGVTQSPTHLIKTRGQQVTLRCSSQSGHNTVSWYQQALGQGPQFIFQYYREEENGRGNFPPRFSGLQFPNYSSELNVNALELDDSALYLCASSATSPQETQYFGPGTRLLVL.

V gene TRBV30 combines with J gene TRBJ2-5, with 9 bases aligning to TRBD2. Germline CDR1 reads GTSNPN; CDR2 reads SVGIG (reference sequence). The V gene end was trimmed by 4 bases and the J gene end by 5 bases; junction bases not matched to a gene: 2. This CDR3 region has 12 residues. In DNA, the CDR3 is TGTGCCTGGAAAGCGGGGGGTGAGACCCAGTACTTC. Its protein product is CAWKAGGETQYF.

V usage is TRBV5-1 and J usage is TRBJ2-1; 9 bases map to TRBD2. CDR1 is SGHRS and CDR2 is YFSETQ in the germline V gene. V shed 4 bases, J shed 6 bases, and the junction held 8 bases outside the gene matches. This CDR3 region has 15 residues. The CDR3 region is CASSQLSGGTNEQFF. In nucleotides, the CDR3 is TGCGCCAGCAGCCAACTTAGCGGGGGAACCAATGAGCAGTTCTTC.

As DNA, the CDR3 is TGTGCCAGCCTCCGGTCCAACACCGGGGAGCTGTTTTTT. It codes for CASLRSNTGELFF. The chain is built from TRBV27 and TRBJ2-2; D is undetermined. This CDR3 has 13 residues. The V and J ends lost 8 bases and 2 bases respectively, with 9 bases between them. CDR1 MNHEY and CDR2 SMNVEV come from the germline V gene (reference sequence).

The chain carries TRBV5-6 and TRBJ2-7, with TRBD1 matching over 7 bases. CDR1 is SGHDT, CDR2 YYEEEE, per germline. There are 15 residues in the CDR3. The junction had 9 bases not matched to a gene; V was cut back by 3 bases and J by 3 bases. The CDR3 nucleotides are TGTGCCAGCAGCTCCGGGACAGCAGTATTCTACGAGCAGTACTTC. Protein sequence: CASSSGTAVFYEQYF.

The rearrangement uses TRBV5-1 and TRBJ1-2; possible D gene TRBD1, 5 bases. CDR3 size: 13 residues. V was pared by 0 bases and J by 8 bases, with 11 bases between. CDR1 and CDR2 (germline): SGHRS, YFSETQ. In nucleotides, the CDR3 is TGCGCCAGCAGCTTGGGGGACTTCGGCGGCTACACCTTC. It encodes CASSLGDFGGYTF.

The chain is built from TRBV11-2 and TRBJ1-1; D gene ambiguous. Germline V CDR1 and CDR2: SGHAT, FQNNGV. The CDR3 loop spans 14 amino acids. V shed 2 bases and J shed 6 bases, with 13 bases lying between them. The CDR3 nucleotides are TGTGCCAGCAGCTTAACTGGGAGGTGGGCTGAAGCTTTCTTT. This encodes CASSLTGRWAEAFF.

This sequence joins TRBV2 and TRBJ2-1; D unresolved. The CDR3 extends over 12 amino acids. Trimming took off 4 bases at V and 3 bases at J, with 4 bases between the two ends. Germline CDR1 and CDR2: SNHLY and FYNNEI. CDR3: CASSVHYNEQFF. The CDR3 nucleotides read TGTGCCAGCAGTGTTCACTACAATGAGCAGTTCTTC.

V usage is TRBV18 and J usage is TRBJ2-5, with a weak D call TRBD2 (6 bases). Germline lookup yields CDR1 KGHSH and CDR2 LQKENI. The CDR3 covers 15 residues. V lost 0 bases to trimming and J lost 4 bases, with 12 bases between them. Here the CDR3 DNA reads TGTGCCAGCTCACCACCCGGGACTTCCATAGAGACCCAGTACTTC. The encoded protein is CASSPPGTSIETQYF.

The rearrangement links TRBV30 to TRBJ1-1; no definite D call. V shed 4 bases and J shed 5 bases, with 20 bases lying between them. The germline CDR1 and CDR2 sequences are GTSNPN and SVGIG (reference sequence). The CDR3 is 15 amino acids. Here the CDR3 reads CAWIGRVVRGTEAFF. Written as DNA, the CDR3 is TGTGCCTGGATCGGTCGGGTGGTAAGAGGAACTGAAGCTTTCTTT.